What follows are 6 T cell receptor beta chains derived from one specimen sequenced in a study of T cell responses to AZD1222 COVID-19 vaccine. TCRdb keeps only in-frame clones here, not all; method: immunoSEQ multiplex PCR. The sample records approximately 140,000 clones, 82% being singletons. The sample was peripheral blood, taken on day 0 of MenACWY control vaccination. Receptor source: an adult in good health.

This chain uses TRBV23-1 with TRBJ1-1; D is unclear. TRBV23-1 is labeled an ORF, and its function is uncertain. V gave up 5 bases and J gave up 11 bases, with 3 bases separating them. CDR3 size: 8 residues. CDR3 protein: CASSRAFF. As DNA, the CDR3 is TGCGCCAGCAGTAGGGCTTTCTTT.

The J gene is TRBJ2-5, the V gene TRBV19, with TRBD1 matching over 9 bases. The CDR3 contains 12 residues. Trimming cost V 5 bases and J 8 bases; bases outside gene matches: 3. Germline CDR1 reads LNHDA; CDR2 reads SQIVND (reference sequence). CDR3 residues: CASSPGQGTQYF. CDR3 nucleotides: TGTGCCAGTAGTCCGGGACAGGGTACCCAGTACTTC.

The rearrangement uses TRBV6-7 and TRBJ2-7, with 10 bases lining up with TRBD2. TRBV6-7 is known as an ORF, though its function is uncertain. The CDR3 spans 16 residues. Trimming removed 5 bases from V and 3 bases from J; junction bases left unmatched: 10. CDR3 region: CASSPPGLAEGYEQYV. DNA of the CDR3: TGTGCCAGCAGTCCGCCAGGACTAGCGGAAGGCTACGAGCAGTACGTC.

This rearrangement joins TRBV28 to TRBJ1-2, with D possibly TRBD1 on 6 matching bases. Deletions cut 2 bases from V and 4 bases from J, with 8 bases between. This CDR3 has 13 residues. The germline V gene has CDR1 MDHEN and CDR2 SYDVKM. CDR3 protein: CASSLGRGYGYTF. In DNA, the CDR3 is TGTGCCAGCAGTTTAGGCAGGGGCTATGGCTACACCTTC.

J is TRBJ1-2 and V is TRBV5-5, with 9 bases matching TRBD1. Germline CDR1 is SGHKS and CDR2 is YYEKEE (reference sequence). The CDR3 is 15 residues long. The junction had 9 bases not matched to a gene; V was cut back by 5 bases and J by 4 bases. The CDR3, as DNA: TGTGCCAGCAGTCGTACAGGGGGCACGGTCTATGGCTACACCTTC. Translation: CASSRTGGTVYGYTF.

This sequence joins TRBV9 and TRBJ1-6; TRBD1 might be the D (5 bases). Trimming took 4 bases from V and 0 from J, leaving 20 bases between them. This CDR3 is 19 amino acids long. Germline V gives CDR1 SGDLS, CDR2 YYNGEE. CDR3 sequence reads: CASSFSAGEASSYNSPLHF. The DNA for the CDR3 is TGTGCCAGCAGCTTCTCGGCGGGGGAGGCGAGCTCCTATAATTCACCCCTCCACTTT.